One sample yielded the 22 T cell receptor beta chains listed below, sequenced in a study of beta chain features in type 1 diabetes. Expressed TCRB transcripts were sequenced because the isolated RNA had all been reverse transcribed beforehand. TCRdb keeps only in-frame clones here, not all; method: immunoSEQ multiplex PCR. The table lists 350,000 or so clones, less than 20% of them singletons, with around 0.044% in the top ten. Sequenced: naive CD4+ T cells from blood. The source is a woman aged 18-29 years in good health.

This clone was seen a handful of times. This sequence joins TRBV4-1 and TRBJ2-1; D possibly corresponds to TRBD2 (5 bases). CDR1 is MGHRA and CDR2 is YSYEKL in the germline V gene. The CDR3 runs to 16 residues. The ends were cut back, 1 base at V and 9 bases at J, with 19 bases in the middle. The CDR3 nucleotides read TGCGCCAGCAGCCAAGTCCCTCGGGCTAGCTCTCTTGAGCAGTTCTTC. This translates into CASSQVPRASSLEQFF.

The chain recombines TRBV6-5 with TRBJ2-4; no definite D call. The CDR3 contains 12 residues. V lost 5 bases, J lost 9 bases, and 11 bases lay in between. Per the germline V gene, CDR1 is MNHEY and CDR2 is SVGAGI. In DNA, the CDR3 is TGTGCCAGCAGTGGCATCAGAACCATTCAGTACTTC. It specifies CASSGIRTIQYF.

V usage is TRBV2 and J usage is TRBJ2-5; maybe TRBD1 (6 bases). The CDR3 covers 15 residues. Germline values: CDR1 SNHLY, CDR2 FYNNEI. Trimming cost V 7 bases and J 5 bases, with 20 bases left between them. The CDR3 spells CASNAPGATMETQYF. In DNA, the CDR3 is TGTGCCAGCAATGCTCCAGGGGCCACTATGGAGACCCAGTACTTC.

This clone turned up a few times. The chain couples TRBV7-2 to TRBJ2-1; 10 bases line up with TRBD2. Trimming took 1 base from V and 15 from J; bases not matched to a gene: 6. The CDR3 has 13 amino acids. Germline-derived CDR1 and CDR2 are SGHTA and FQGNSA. The CDR3 is CASSLDFSGRRFF. In DNA, the CDR3 is TGTGCCAGCAGCTTAGACTTTAGCGGGAGGAGGTTCTTC.

This clone was seen a few times. The V call is TRBV4-1, the J call TRBJ2-7; tentative D call: TRBD1 (6 bases). CDR1 is MGHRA and CDR2 is YSYEKL in the germline V gene. CDR3 length: 15 residues. The ends were cut back, 0 bases at V and 2 bases at J, with 11 bases in the middle. In DNA form, the CDR3 reads TGCGCCAGCAGCCAAGATAGAGGGGGTACCTACGAGCAGTACTTC. Amino acids: CASSQDRGGTYEQYF.

Notes on this clone: It may be a read error: a sequence one base away is much more abundant. The V gene is TRBV6-6, the J gene TRBJ2-5, with D unclear. V dropped 5 bases and J dropped 1 base, with 2 bases sitting between them. Germline CDR1 reads MNHNY; CDR2 reads SVGAGI (reference sequence). There are 11 residues in the CDR3. As DNA, the CDR3 is TGTGCCAGCAGTCTCCAAGAGACCCAGTACTTC. Amino acid sequence: CASSLQETQYF.

In its sample, this clone was seen once. The rearrangement joins TRBV11-2 to TRBJ2-3, with 8 bases that match TRBD1. This CDR3 has 13 amino acids. Per the germline V gene, CDR1 is SGHAT and CDR2 is FQNNGV. The V and J ends lost 5 bases and 5 bases, in that order; junction bases with no gene match: 3. CDR3 coding DNA: TGTGCCAGCAGCCTACAGGGGGGAGATACGCAGTATTTT. It specifies CASSLQGGDTQYF.

The chain carries TRBV9 and TRBJ1-1; D gene unclear. The V gene lost 4 bases and the J gene lost 9 bases, with 19 bases spanning the gap. Looked up from germline, CDR1 is SGDLS and CDR2 is YYNGEE. This CDR3 region has 14 residues. CDR3 sequence reads: CASSPPGDSIQAFF. The CDR3 bases are TGTGCCAGCAGCCCCCCCGGGGATTCGATTCAAGCTTTCTTT.

The genes are TRBV30 and TRBJ2-1; D is perhaps TRBD2 (7 bases). CDR1 GTSNPN and CDR2 SVGIG come from the germline V gene (reference sequence). V lost 4 bases and J lost 4, with 11 bases in between. This CDR3 has 13 amino acids. In DNA form, the CDR3 reads TGTGCCTGGACCCGGGGGGCGTACAATGAGCAGTTCTTC. This encodes CAWTRGAYNEQFF. The variable domain in full, completed from reference TRBV30 and TRBJ2-1, reads SQTIHQWPATLVQPVGSPLSLECTVEGTSNPNLYWYRQAAGRGLQLLFYSVGIGQISSEVPQNLSASRPQDRQFILSSKKLLLSDSGFYLCAWTRGAYNEQFFGPGTRLTVL.

V usage is TRBV9 and J usage is TRBJ2-1; D is uncertain. Germline-derived CDR1 and CDR2 are SGDLS and YYNGEE. V was shortened by 4 bases and J by 0 bases, with 11 bases between the two germline ends. CDR3 length: 15 amino acids. CDR3 DNA: TGTGCCAGCAGCTCTCAGGCAAGCTCCTACAATGAGCAGTTCTTC. It is translated as CASSSQASSYNEQFF.

This clone was observed a handful of times. The rearrangement links TRBV27 to TRBJ1-4; maybe TRBD1 (6 bases). The CDR3 totals 14 residues. Germline V CDR1 and CDR2: MNHEY, SMNVEV (reference sequence). The ends were cut back, 2 bases at V and 6 bases at J, with 10 bases in the middle. CDR3: CASSLGGRDEKLFF. In DNA form, the CDR3 reads TGTGCCAGCAGTTTAGGGGGCAGAGATGAAAAACTGTTTTTT.

This CDR3 reads CASSPHLSTTGANVLTF. CDR3 nucleotide sequence: TGCGCCAGCAGCCCACACCTTTCAACAACCGGGGCCAACGTCCTGACTTTC. The chain employs TRBV4-1 and TRBJ2-6; D call uncertain. Trimming took off 4 bases at V and 4 bases at J, with 17 bases between the two ends. The CDR3 extends over 17 amino acids. The V gene's germline CDR1 is MGHRA and CDR2 YSYEKL.

This clone was seen more than once but under ten times. V is TRBV11-2 and J is TRBJ2-3; 7 nucleotides match TRBD2. The CDR3 length is 14 residues. CDR1 and CDR2 from the germline V gene are SGHAT and FQNNGV. Unmatched junction bases numbered 2, after V lost 4 bases and J lost 1 base. The CDR3 DNA reads TGTGCCAGCAGCTCTCGGGGGGGCACAGATACGCAGTATTTT. Amino acids: CASSSRGGTDTQYF.

This chain uses TRBV18 with TRBJ2-7; D is ambiguous. Germline V lookup: CDR1 KGHSH, CDR2 LQKENI. V lost 6 bases, J lost 3 bases, and 18 bases lay in between. This CDR3 region has 15 residues. The CDR3 loop reads CASSPLAATGYEQYF. The CDR3 DNA is TGTGCCAGCTCCCCCTTGGCTGCGACGGGCTACGAGCAGTACTTC.

The chain links TRBV11-2 to TRBJ1-1, with 7 bases fitting TRBD1. Per the germline V gene, CDR1 is SGHAT and CDR2 is FQNNGV. There are 12 residues in the CDR3. The junction had 5 bases not matched to a gene; V was cut back by 5 bases and J by 8 bases. This CDR3 reads CASSQRTGEAFF. CDR3 bases: TGTGCCAGCAGCCAAAGGACAGGCGAAGCTTTCTTT.

About this clone itself: A junction end diverges from the germline sequence, so it may reflect a read error. The V call is TRBV7-7, the J call TRBJ2-1; D call uncertain. This CDR3 has 16 amino acids. The germline V gene encodes CDR1 SSHAT and CDR2 FNYEAQ (reference sequence). CDR3 sequence (DNA): TGTGCTAGCAGCTTCGGAGCCGGTTGGCCCTACAATGAGCAGTTCTTC. Residues: CASSFGAGWPYNEQFF.

The gene calls are TRBV5-1 and TRBJ2-6; D not certain. Trimming removed 1 base at V and 0 bases at J, with 5 bases between. The CDR3 spans 15 residues. Germline V gives CDR1 SGHRS, CDR2 YFSETQ. The CDR3 DNA is TGCGCCAGCAGCTTGAAGCTCTCTGGGGCCAACGTCCTGACTTTC. This gives the protein CASSLKLSGANVLTF. The whole variable domain, remainder taken from reference TRBV5-1 and TRBJ2-6, is KAGVTQTPRYLIKTRGQQVTLSCSPISGHRSVSWYQQTPGQGLQFLFEYFSETQRNKGNFPGRFSGRQFSNSRSEMNVSTLELGDSALYLCASSLKLSGANVLTFGAGSRLTVL.

The V gene is TRBV30, the J gene TRBJ1-3; perhaps TRBD1 as D (5 bases). Trimming cost V 2 bases and J 2 bases, with 10 bases left between them. CDR1 and CDR2 from the germline V gene are GTSNPN and SVGIG (reference sequence). This CDR3 has 14 amino acids. DNA for the CDR3: TGTGCCTGGAGTTCAGGAGGGGCTGGAAACACCATATATTTT. Residues: CAWSSGGAGNTIYF.

V usage is TRBV9 and J usage is TRBJ2-7; 16 nucleotides align to TRBD2. Germline-derived CDR1 and CDR2 are SGDLS and YYNGEE. This CDR3 spans 18 amino acids. Germline trimming cut 2 bases from V and 0 bases from J; bases unmatched to any gene: 5. This CDR3 is CASSVGTSGRAFSYEQYF. CDR3 sequence (DNA): TGTGCCAGCAGCGTCGGGACTAGCGGGAGGGCCTTCTCCTACGAGCAGTACTTC.

This clone appeared a few times. The chain joins TRBV4-3 to TRBJ2-7; 7 bases are shared with TRBD1. The germline V gene encodes CDR1 LGHNA and CDR2 YSLEER. This CDR3 region has 13 residues. V was clipped by 4 bases and J by 5 bases; unmatched bases: 5. The CDR3 bases are TGCGCCAGCAGCCGTTTAGGGGGCGACGAGCAGTACTTC. It translates to CASSRLGGDEQYF.

A few counts support this clone. The chain employs TRBV5-4 and TRBJ2-7; 8 bases line up with TRBD1. Germline V gene data show CDR1 as SGHNT and CDR2 as YYREEE (reference sequence). CDR3 length: 15 amino acids. V shed 3 bases and J 5 bases; nucleotides not matched to a gene: 10. For the CDR3, the DNA is TGTGCCAGCAGCTCCACAGGACAGGGTCTACACGAGCAGTACTTC. This encodes CASSSTGQGLHEQYF.

The chain combines TRBV14 with TRBJ1-1, with TRBD1 matching 9 bases. V was clipped by 7 bases and J by 5 bases; unmatched bases: 11. Germline CDR1 SGHDN, CDR2 FVKESK. There are 15 residues in the CDR3. In DNA form, the CDR3 reads TGTGCCAGCATGAGACAGGGGGGCGCGGTAACTGAAGCTTTCTTT. Translation: CASMRQGGAVTEAFF.